This note documents a single T cell receptor (beta chain) sequence. The data were taken from a study of blood T cell repertoires in COVID-19. About the research overall: T cells, B-cell-depleted T cells, or PBMCs provided the cDNA or gDNA that served as material.

This CDR3 has 14 residues. With 3 bases clipped from V and 3 bases from J, the junction kept 4 bases outside the gene matches. Only in-frame clones appear in the TCRdb table, and some are missing; sequencing was by immunoSEQ multiplex PCR. The top ten hold 1% to 1.5% of the sample, which has almost 300,000 clones, approximately 86% seen once. The TCR comes from a man between 65 and 85 years old with acute or convalescent COVID-19. The chain recombines TRBV5-3 with TRBJ1-2; the match to TRBD1 covers 8 bases. TRBV5-3 is reported as an ORF; its role is uncertain. The sequencing sample was made of peripheral blood. For the CDR3, the DNA is TGTGCCAGAAGCTCAGGGGGCGCGGACTATGGCTACACCTTC. Translation: CARSSGGADYGYTF.